These T cell receptor beta chains were read from a single sample in a study of cytomegalovirus exposure and HLA in healthy donors. The assay was immunoSEQ multiplex PCR, and TCRdb's table has in-frame clones only and misses some. The repertoire consists of about 200,000 clones, with 75% to 90% occurring once and the leading ten covering roughly 6%. Sample: PBMCs. The receptors stem from a woman between 50 and 59 years old in good health and CMV-seropositive. Both conserved end residues are part of each CDR3. The order of the fields is V gene, J gene, CDR3 protein.

V gene: TRBV18
J gene: TRBJ2-2
CDR3 protein: CASSPRVAQSGELFF

V gene: TRBV28
J gene: TRBJ2-7
CDR3 protein: CASRGTYEQYF

V gene: TRBV5-6
J gene: TRBJ2-1
CDR3 protein: CASSLAGGEAYNEQFF

V gene: TRBV19
J gene: TRBJ2-2
CDR3 protein: CASRPTGINTGELFF

V gene: TRBV5-1
J gene: TRBJ2-2
CDR3 protein: CASSLNTGELFF

V gene: TRBV7-9
J gene: TRBJ2-5
CDR3 protein: CASSLAAGQETQYF

V gene: TRBV27
J gene: TRBJ1-4
CDR3 protein: CASSLLGQGEKLFF

V gene: TRBV5-1
J gene: TRBJ2-2
CDR3 protein: CASSFHRGRRDTGELFF

V gene: TRBV4-3
J gene: TRBJ1-1
CDR3 protein: CASLGQSNTEAFF

V gene: TRBV2
J gene: TRBJ2-3
CDR3 protein: CASMWLAGGSGTDTQYF

V gene: TRBV18
J gene: TRBJ2-3
CDR3 protein: CASSPSPGEDTQYF

V gene: TRBV27
J gene: TRBJ1-5
CDR3 protein: CASSQGSYSNQPQHF

V gene: TRBV29-1
J gene: TRBJ2-3
CDR3 protein: CSVLGGRDTDTQYF

V gene: TRBV7-2
J gene: TRBJ2-3
CDR3 protein: CASSQRPERDTQYF

V gene: TRBV11-2
J gene: TRBJ1-6
CDR3 protein: CASGPSNNSPLHF

V gene: TRBV5-1
J gene: TRBJ2-1
CDR3 protein: CASSLEAGSYNKQFF

V gene: TRBV6-1
J gene: TRBJ2-1
CDR3 protein: CASSPLAGAYNEQFF

V gene: TRBV9
J gene: TRBJ2-1
CDR3 protein: CASSVATGQGNEQFF

V gene: TRBV5-4
J gene: TRBJ2-5
CDR3 protein: CASSLVGGLAGQETQYF

V gene: TRBV5-1
J gene: TRBJ2-5
CDR3 protein: CASSLVGVQEIQYF

V gene: TRBV27
J gene: TRBJ1-5
CDR3 protein: CASSPAGGGPQHF

V gene: TRBV6-5
J gene: TRBJ2-7
CDR3 protein: CASSYSGTVPLEQYF

V gene: TRBV19
J gene: TRBJ2-3
CDR3 protein: CASSIRTGSADTQYF

V gene: TRBV4-1
J gene: TRBJ1-4
CDR3 protein: CASSQDGLGDEKLFF

V gene: TRBV7-3
J gene: TRBJ2-1
CDR3 protein: CASSLGSGIRNEQFF

V gene: TRBV5-6
J gene: TRBJ2-1
CDR3 protein: CASSLDRGRTRRSEQFF

V gene: TRBV18
J gene: TRBJ2-6
CDR3 protein: CASSPKDLSGANVLTF

V gene: TRBV7-9
J gene: -
CDR3 protein: CASSARMGPGSYEQYF

V gene: TRBV18
J gene: TRBJ2-5
CDR3 protein: CASSPLLEETQYF

V gene: TRBV5-5
J gene: TRBJ2-1
CDR3 protein: CASSLVYFNEQFF

V gene: TRBV25-1
J gene: -
CDR3 protein: CASRGWLAGNSYEQYF

V gene: TRBV11-3
J gene: TRBJ2-2
CDR3 protein: CASSPPLAGGLCTGELFF

V gene: TRBV29-1
J gene: TRBJ2-3
CDR3 protein: CSVEAPGGGPSTDTQYF

V gene: TRBV28
J gene: TRBJ1-1
CDR3 protein: CASSFPYNTEAFF

V gene: TRBV6-5
J gene: TRBJ2-1
CDR3 protein: CASSYSGHAYNEQFF

V gene: TRBV2
J gene: TRBJ1-2
CDR3 protein: CASSESRGVVFGYTF

V gene: TRBV6-1
J gene: TRBJ2-7
CDR3 protein: CASWIAGGSSYEQYF

V gene: TRBV5-1
J gene: TRBJ1-3
CDR3 protein: CASSVGGSYSGNTIYF

V gene: TRBV28
J gene: TRBJ2-2
CDR3 protein: CASRPTTSAGELFF

V gene: TRBV7-9
J gene: TRBJ1-5
CDR3 protein: CASSLSSAENQPQHF

V gene: TRBV6-1
J gene: TRBJ2-2
CDR3 protein: CASSEAGGQTGELFF

V gene: TRBV11-3
J gene: TRBJ2-5
CDR3 protein: CASSLGTSGGQETQYF

V gene: TRBV10-3
J gene: TRBJ1-3
CDR3 protein: CAISPTGPGNTIYF

V gene: TRBV28
J gene: TRBJ2-6
CDR3 protein: CASSSFGGGGANVLTF

V gene: TRBV7-2
J gene: TRBJ2-1
CDR3 protein: CASRHLAGGGNEQFF

V gene: TRBV5-1
J gene: TRBJ1-3
CDR3 protein: CASSAGDAGNTIYF

V gene: TRBV7-9
J gene: TRBJ2-7
CDR3 protein: CVTGRGSYEQYF

V gene: TRBV7-6
J gene: TRBJ2-3
CDR3 protein: CASSLGTGADTQYF

V gene: TRBV28
J gene: TRBJ1-1
CDR3 protein: CASSLFGGNTEAFF

V gene: TRBV19
J gene: TRBJ1-2
CDR3 protein: CASMARDINYGYTF

V gene: TRBV7-8
J gene: TRBJ1-1
CDR3 protein: CASSLVTLARGLGTEAFF

V gene: TRBV6-1
J gene: TRBJ2-1
CDR3 protein: CASSLGWGGSPEQFF

V gene: TRBV5-1
J gene: TRBJ2-5
CDR3 protein: CASSLDGILQETQYF

V gene: TRBV7-7
J gene: TRBJ2-2
CDR3 protein: CASSGRPAVLGPGELFF

V gene: TRBV4-1
J gene: TRBJ2-1
CDR3 protein: CASSHLGDRVNNEQFF

V gene: TRBV15
J gene: TRBJ1-2
CDR3 protein: CATSPQGNYGYTF

V gene: TRBV7-9
J gene: TRBJ2-1
CDR3 protein: CASSPGDEQFF